The present entry profiles one T cell receptor (beta chain) with its context. Its antigen is currently unknown. Trimming cost V 5 bases and J 3 bases, with 13 bases left between them. CDR3 length equals 14 residues. The germline CDR1 and CDR2 sequences are SEHNR and FQNEAQ (reference sequence). This entry comes from a study of PD-1 blockade in classical Hodgkin lymphoma. Produced via immunoSEQ multiplex PCR; TCRdb's table is partial and in-frame only. The table includes some 8,900 clones, about 86% detected once. Overall study findings and caveats: Newly diagnosed patients were reported to exhibit reduced baseline TCR diversity relative to healthy donors.

Relapse after autologous stem cell transplantation occurred in every patient, and brentuximab vedotin exposure varied. Magnetic negative selection purified CD4+ T cells from thawed PBMCs. Complete response, partial response or progressive disease was recorded as best response. This receptor was obtained from a human donor with classical Hodgkin lymphoma. The chain has TRBV7-9 and TRBJ1-1; maybe TRBD1 (6 bases). This specimen consisted of CD4+ T cells from blood, obtained at baseline. The CDR3 loop reads CASSPIRTDTEAFF. The CDR3 DNA sequence: TGTGCCAGCAGCCCAATTAGGACAGACACTGAAGCTTTCTTT.